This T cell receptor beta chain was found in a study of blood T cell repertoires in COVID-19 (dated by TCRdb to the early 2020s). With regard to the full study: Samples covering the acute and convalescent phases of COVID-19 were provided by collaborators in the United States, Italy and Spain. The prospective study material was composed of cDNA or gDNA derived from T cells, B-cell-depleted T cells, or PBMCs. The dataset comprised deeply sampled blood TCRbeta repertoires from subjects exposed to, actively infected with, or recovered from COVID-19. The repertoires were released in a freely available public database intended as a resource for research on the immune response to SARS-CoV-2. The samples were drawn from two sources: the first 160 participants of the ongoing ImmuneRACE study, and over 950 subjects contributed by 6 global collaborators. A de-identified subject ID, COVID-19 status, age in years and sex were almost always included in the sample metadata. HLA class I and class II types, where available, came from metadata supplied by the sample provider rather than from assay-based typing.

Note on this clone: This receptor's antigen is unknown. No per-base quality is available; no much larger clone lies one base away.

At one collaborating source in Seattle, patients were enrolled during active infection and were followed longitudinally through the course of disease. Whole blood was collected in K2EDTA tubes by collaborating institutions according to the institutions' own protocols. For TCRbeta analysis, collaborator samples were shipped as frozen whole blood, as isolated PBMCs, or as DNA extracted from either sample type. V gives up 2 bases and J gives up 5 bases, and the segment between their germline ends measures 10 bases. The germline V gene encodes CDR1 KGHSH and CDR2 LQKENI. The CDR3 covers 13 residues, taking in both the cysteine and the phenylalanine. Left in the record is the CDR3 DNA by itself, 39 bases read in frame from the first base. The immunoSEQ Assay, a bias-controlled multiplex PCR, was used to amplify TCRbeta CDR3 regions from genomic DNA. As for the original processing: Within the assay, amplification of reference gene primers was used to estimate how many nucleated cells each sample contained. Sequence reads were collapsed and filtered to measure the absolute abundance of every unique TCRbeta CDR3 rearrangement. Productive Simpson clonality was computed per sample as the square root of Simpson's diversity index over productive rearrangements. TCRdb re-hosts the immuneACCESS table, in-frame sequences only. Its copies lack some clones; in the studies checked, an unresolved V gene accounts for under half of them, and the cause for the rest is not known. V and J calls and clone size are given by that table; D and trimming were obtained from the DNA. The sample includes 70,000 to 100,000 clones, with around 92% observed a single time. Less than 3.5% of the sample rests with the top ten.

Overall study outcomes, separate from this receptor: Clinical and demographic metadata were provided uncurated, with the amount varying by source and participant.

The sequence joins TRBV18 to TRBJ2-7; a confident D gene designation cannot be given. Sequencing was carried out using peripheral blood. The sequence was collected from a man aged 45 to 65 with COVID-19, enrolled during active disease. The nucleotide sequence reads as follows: TGTGCCAGCTCACCAGCGGTTTATAACGAGCAGTACTTC. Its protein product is CASSPAVYNEQYF.